A selection of T cell receptor beta chains follows, all from one sample in a study of beta chain features in type 1 diabetes. Profiled with immunoSEQ multiplex PCR; TCRdb holds only in-frame clones, not every one. The data hold around 450,000 clones, with about an eighth observed a single time. Source material: naive CD4+ T cells from blood. Every receptor here comes from a young woman in good health. CDR3s include the opening cysteine and the closing phenylalanine or tryptophan. D genes are given only for firm matches. The size field is filled for only some rows; it gives once, few, many or a size class.

v_call,d_call,clone_size,j_call,cdr3_aa,cdr3_nt
TRBV7-6,TRBD1,-,TRBJ1-2,CASSYYPQGAGNYGYTF,TGTGCCAGCAGCTACTACCCTCAGGGGGCGGGAAACTATGGCTACACCTTC
TRBV4-1,TRBD2,few,TRBJ2-1,CASSQVGTTNEQFF,TGCGCCAGCAGCCAAGTTGGGACTACCAATGAGCAGTTCTTC
TRBV7-2,-,few,TRBJ2-5,CASSKTRQETQYF,TGTGCCAGCAGCAAGACTAGGCAAGAGACCCAGTACTTC
TRBV7-2,-,-,TRBJ2-6,CASSLGPSGANVLTF,TGTGCCAGCAGCTTAGGCCCCTCTGGGGCCAACGTCCTGACTTTC
TRBV23-1,TRBD1,few,TRBJ1-2,CASSHLTPSTRDSHLNYGYTF,TGCGCCAGCAGTCATCTCACCCCCAGTACCAGGGACAGCCACCTCAACTATGGCTACACCTTC
TRBV7-8,TRBD1,few,TRBJ1-6,CASSFYPGQRNSPLHF,TGTGCCAGCAGCTTTTACCCGGGACAGCGAAATTCACCCCTCCACTTT
TRBV27,-,-,TRBJ1-5,CASSRTAQEPQHF,TGTGCCAGCAGCAGGACAGCCCAGGAGCCCCAGCATTTT
TRBV29-1,-,few,TRBJ2-5,CSADPQGQETQYF,TGCAGCGCCGACCCCCAGGGACAAGAGACCCAGTACTTC
TRBV27,-,-,TRBJ1-2,CASTTRDGYGYTF,TGTGCCAGCACAACTCGGGACGGTTATGGCTACACCTTC
TRBV2,TRBD1,-,TRBJ1-2,CASRIRGLGDGYTF,TGTGCCAGCAGAATCAGGGGGCTGGGAGATGGCTACACCTTC
TRBV30,-,few,TRBJ2-1,CAWSVPGNSYNEQFF,TGTGCCTGGAGTGTACCCGGGAACTCCTACAATGAGCAGTTCTTC
TRBV30,-,-,TRBJ2-1,CAWTPGVLPRGEQFF,TGTGCCTGGACCCCGGGGGTGCTCCCACGGGGGGAGCAGTTCTTC
TRBV27,-,few,TRBJ2-7,CASSSMNSEQYF,TGTGCCAGCAGTTCCATGAACTCCGAGCAGTACTTC
TRBV7-2,-,few,TRBJ2-4,CASSLEPRDIQYF,TGTGCCAGCAGCTTAGAGCCCCGGGACATTCAGTACTTC
TRBV19,TRBD1,few,TRBJ1-1,CASKLLDREGEAFF,TGTGCCAGTAAACTACTGGACAGGGAGGGTGAAGCTTTCTTT
TRBV25-1,-,-,TRBJ1-2,CASSAPVWGYTF,TGTGCCAGCAGTGCCCCCGTATGGGGCTACACCTTC
TRBV7-2,-,-,TRBJ1-5,CASSLGQWNQPQHF,TGTGCCAGCAGCTTAGGGCAGTGGAATCAGCCCCAGCATTTT
TRBV10-3,-,-,TRBJ2-6,CATTGDAGSGANVLTF,TGTGCCACAACTGGGGACGCAGGCTCTGGGGCCAACGTCCTGACTTTC
TRBV5-4,-,-,TRBJ2-3,CASSFPMVDTQYF,TGTGCCAGCAGCTTCCCCATGGTGGATACGCAGTATTTT
TRBV9,-,few,TRBJ1-2,CASSTMFNYGYTF,TGTGCCAGCAGCACTATGTTTAACTATGGCTACACCTTC
TRBV14,TRBD2,few,TRBJ2-1,CASSQLLAGKYNEQFF,TGTGCCAGCAGCCAACTACTAGCGGGAAAATACAATGAGCAGTTCTTC
TRBV15,-,few,TRBJ2-7,CATSSVYEQYF,TGTGCCACCAGCTCAGTATACGAGCAGTACTTC
TRBV14,-,many,TRBJ2-4,CASSQGLTAQYF,TGTGCCAGCAGCCAAGGGCTGACAGCGCAGTACTTC
TRBV7-2,TRBD1,few,TRBJ2-7,CASSLRWGQISYEQYF,TGTGCCAGCAGCTTAAGATGGGGACAGATTAGCTACGAGCAGTACTTC
TRBV29-1,-,-,TRBJ2-6,CSARGVAGANVLTF,TGCAGCGCCCGCGGGGTAGCTGGGGCCAACGTCCTGACTTTC
TRBV5-1,-,few,TRBJ2-1,CASSFPWAVNNEQFF,TGCGCCAGCAGCTTTCCCTGGGCGGTGAACAATGAGCAGTTCTTC
TRBV10-3,-,many,TRBJ2-7,CAARQVPYEQYF,TGTGCCGCAAGACAGGTGCCCTACGAGCAGTACTTC
TRBV7-3,-,-,TRBJ2-3,CASSFGRGTDTQYF,TGTGCCAGCAGCTTTGGCCGAGGGACAGATACGCAGTATTTT
TRBV5-6,-,-,TRBJ1-2,CASSSPARAFPNYGYTF,TGTGCCAGCAGCTCCCCGGCGCGAGCTTTTCCAAACTATGGCTACACCTTC
TRBV14,-,few,TRBJ2-1,CASSRQDLGEQFF,TGTGCCAGCAGCCGACAGGACCTGGGTGAGCAGTTCTTC
TRBV6-1,TRBD1,-,TRBJ1-5,CASSLGGTANQPQHF,TGTGCCAGCAGTCTGGGAGGGACAGCCAATCAGCCCCAGCATTTT
TRBV2,TRBD2,few,TRBJ2-7,CASISSGNYEQYF,TGTGCCAGCATTAGTAGCGGGAACTACGAGCAGTACTTC
TRBV7-9,TRBD1,few,TRBJ2-1,CASTRQGSANEQFF,TGTGCCAGCACCAGACAGGGGAGTGCCAATGAGCAGTTCTTC
TRBV19,-,-,TRBJ1-1,CASTAVTVGSTEAFF,TGTGCCAGTACCGCCGTGACGGTGGGGAGCACTGAAGCTTTCTTT
TRBV7-9,-,few,TRBJ2-7,CASSSQGYEQYF,TGTGCCAGCAGCTCTCAGGGCTACGAGCAGTACTTC
TRBV29-1,TRBD1,-,TRBJ2-7,CSVVSPGQGLYEQYF,TGCAGCGTTGTCTCCCCGGGACAGGGCTTATACGAGCAGTACTTC
TRBV10-3,TRBD1,-,TRBJ2-1,CAISDQNFRDRGHGEQFF,TGTGCCATCAGTGACCAAAACTTCCGGGACAGGGGGCACGGTGAGCAGTTCTTC
TRBV7-3,-,few,TRBJ2-1,CASSRGPLTGHEQFF,TGTGCCAGCAGCCGCGGCCCTCTCACTGGTCATGAGCAGTTCTTC
TRBV7-2,-,few,TRBJ2-7,CASSPGETNYEQYF,TGTGCCAGCAGCCCGGGGGAAACCAACTACGAGCAGTACTTC
TRBV6-5,-,few,TRBJ2-5,CASSPDITQETQYF,TGTGCCAGCAGCCCAGACATTACCCAAGAGACCCAGTACTTC
TRBV5-1,-,-,TRBJ2-2,CASSLGLFALTGELFF,TGCGCCAGCAGCTTGGGTCTCTTCGCTCTCACCGGGGAGCTGTTTTTT
TRBV28,TRBD1,-,TRBJ1-3,CASSQTTGAGNTIYF,TGTGCCAGCAGCCAAACGACAGGGGCTGGAAACACCATATATTTT
TRBV29-1,TRBD2,-,TRBJ2-1,CSVVGVAGTKYNEQFF,TGCAGCGTTGTAGGGGTGGCCGGGACTAAGTACAATGAGCAGTTCTTC